Listed here are 17 T cell receptor beta chains from one sample, sequenced in a study of blood T cells in healthy people across ages. A second PCR of 7 to 11 cycles used a sample-barcoded 5' primer and a J-beta primer mix. Via MiXCR, TCRdb re-called the 5' RACE reads, giving one row per CDR3 protein. The top ten clones hold roughly 7.9% of a sample with 1.4 million to 1.5 million distinct CDR3 sequences, approximately 42% of them seen once. The sequenced sample was blood. The source is a young woman in good health.

For this clonotype: Germline is not matched at one junction end, which may reflect a read error. The genes are TRBV13 and TRBJ2-3; 7 nucleotides line up with TRBD1. From germline, CDR1 is PRHDT and CDR2 FYEKMQ (reference sequence). This CDR3 contains 15 residues. For the CDR3, the DNA is TGTGACAGCAGCCTGAAGGGGGCTAACACAGATACGCAGTATTTT. Translated: CDSSLKGANTDTQYF.

The V gene is TRBV10-3, the J gene TRBJ2-5, with D tentatively TRBD1 (6 bases). The CDR3 is 13 amino acids. CDR1 is ENHRY and CDR2 is SYGVKD in the germline V gene. V dropped 6 bases and J dropped 5 bases, with 13 bases sitting between them. The CDR3 coding sequence is TGTGCCATCAGGGAAACAGGGATCGAGACCCAGTACTTC. It codes for CAIRETGIETQYF.

This sequence joins TRBV18 and TRBJ2-5; 11 nucleotides align to TRBD1. CDR1 and CDR2 from the germline V gene are KGHSH and LQKENI. V dropped 2 bases and J dropped 4; count of bases not matched to a gene: 3. The CDR3 consists of 15 residues. CDR3 sequence reads: CASSPSGQGGETQYF. CDR3 DNA: TGTGCCAGCTCACCATCGGGACAGGGGGGAGAGACCCAGTACTTC.

This clonotype was picked up a small number of times. The chain combines TRBV18 with TRBJ1-2; D remains unclear. CDR3 length: 13 amino acids. Per the germline V gene, CDR1 is KGHSH and CDR2 is LQKENI. The V end was cut by 3 bases, the J end by 4 bases, with 9 bases between. The CDR3 nucleotides read TGTGCCAGCTCACCTTTCATAGCCTATGGCTACACCTTC. Protein product: CASSPFIAYGYTF.

This clonotype was recorded at least ten times. The chain links TRBV25-1 to TRBJ2-7, with D possibly matching TRBD2 (5 bases). Germline assignment: CDR1 MGHDK and CDR2 SYGVNS. This CDR3 is 13 amino acids long. Trimming shortened V by 6 bases and J by 1 base, and 10 bases separated the two germline ends. The CDR3 loop is CASRGAKSYEQYF. CDR3 DNA: TGTGCCAGCAGGGGAGCGAAATCCTACGAGCAGTACTTC.

The chain couples TRBV6-5 to TRBJ2-3, with 7 bases identical to TRBD2. Germline V CDR1 and CDR2: MNHEY, SVGAGI. This CDR3 spans 17 amino acids. With 2 bases clipped from V and 2 bases from J, the junction kept 10 bases outside the gene matches. The CDR3 loop reads CASSYVGPSGATDTQYF. CDR3 sequence (DNA): TGTGCCAGCAGTTACGTAGGGCCTAGCGGAGCCACAGATACGCAGTATTTT.

The chain links TRBV2 to TRBJ2-4; D gene ambiguous. The germline V and J ends were trimmed by 3 bases and 3 bases, with 6 bases remaining between them. The germline gives CDR1 SNHLY, CDR2 FYNNEI. CDR3 length: 13 amino acids. In DNA, the CDR3 is TGTGCCAGCAGTGAGGGCAGCAAAAACATTCAGTACTTC. Its protein product is CASSEGSKNIQYF. Drawing the rest from reference TRBV2 and TRBJ2-4, the complete variable domain is EPEVTQTPSHQVTQMGQEVILRCVPISNHLYFYWYRQILGQKVEFLVSFYNNEISEKSEIFDDQFSVERPDGSNFTLKIRSTKLEDSAMYFCASSEGSKNIQYFGAGTRLSVL.

With respect to this clonotype: An end of the junction differs from the germline gene, which may be a read error. This chain connects TRBV7-2 to TRBJ1-5; D not certain. From germline, CDR1 is SGHTA and CDR2 FQGNSA. The CDR3 runs to 15 residues. The CDR3 nucleotides are TGTGCCAGCAGCTTTTTCCGGGGTAGCAATCGGCCCCAGCATTTT. It codes for CASSFFRGSNRPQHF.

This chain joins TRBV4-1 and TRBJ1-1; D gene unclear. The germline CDR1 and CDR2 sequences are MGHRA and YSYEKL. The CDR3 is made up of 16 amino acids. Trimming shortened V by 2 bases and J by 0 bases, and 13 bases separated the two germline ends. The CDR3 spells CASSQSPVVMNTEAFF. The CDR3 DNA is TGCGCCAGCAGCCAATCTCCCGTTGTTATGAACACTGAAGCTTTCTTT.

This clonotype was observed a handful of times. V is TRBV10-3 and J is TRBJ2-3, with 7 bases matching TRBD2. Trimming removed 6 bases from V and 0 bases from J; junction bases left unmatched: 9. The CDR3 totals 16 residues. Looked up from germline, CDR1 is ENHRY and CDR2 is SYGVKD. Here the CDR3 DNA reads TGTGCCATCAGAGGGATAGCGGGCGGAAGCACAGATACGCAGTATTTT. Residues: CAIRGIAGGSTDTQYF.

This clonotype showed up many times. The V call is TRBV7-2, the J call TRBJ2-3; possible D gene TRBD2, 5 bases. This CDR3 is 13 amino acids long. V shed 3 bases and J shed 5 bases, with 9 bases lying between them. The germline V gene has CDR1 SGHTA and CDR2 FQGNSA. DNA for the CDR3: TGTGCCAGCAGCTTGGTCCGGGAAGATACGCAGTATTTT. Protein: CASSLVREDTQYF.

This clonotype was seen a few times. V usage is TRBV5-4 and J usage is TRBJ2-7, with 8 bases that match TRBD2. The CDR3 loop spans 16 amino acids. The J segment lost 3 bases and the V segment lost 2 bases, leaving 10 bases of the junction unmatched. In germline, CDR1 is SGHNT, CDR2 YYREEE (reference sequence). The CDR3 spells CASSFPTSAANYEQYF. The DNA for the CDR3 is TGTGCCAGCAGCTTCCCGACTAGCGCCGCTAACTACGAGCAGTACTTC. Supplemented by reference TRBV5-4 and TRBJ2-7, the full variable domain reads ETGVTQSPTHLIKTRGQQVTLRCSSQSGHNTVSWYQQALGQGPQFIFQYYREEENGRGNFPPRFSGLQFPNYSSELNVNALELDDSALYLCASSFPTSAANYEQYFGPGTRLTVT.

This clonotype has only a few counts. The J gene is TRBJ1-5, the V gene TRBV6-1; the match to TRBD1 covers 12 bases. CDR1 is MNHNS, CDR2 SASEGT, per germline. J was trimmed by 2 bases and V by 8 bases; bases with no gene match: 4. The CDR3 has 15 amino acids. The CDR3 DNA follows: TGTGCCAGCCGGGACAGGGGGCATCGCAATCAGCCCCAGCATTTT. Its protein is CASRDRGHRNQPQHF.

This clonotype was counted a few times. The rearrangement uses TRBV7-9 and TRBJ1-2; 7 nucleotides align to TRBD1. Germline V CDR1 and CDR2: SEHNR, FQNEAQ (reference sequence). The junction had 2 bases not matched to a gene; V was cut back by 2 bases and J by 8 bases. The CDR3 totals 12 residues. The CDR3 reads CASSLQGEGYTF. The CDR3 DNA follows: TGTGCCAGCAGCTTACAGGGGGAAGGCTACACCTTC.

This rearrangement joins TRBV20-1 to TRBJ2-5; D is uncertain. Germline CDR1 DFQATT, CDR2 SNEGSKA (reference sequence). There are 13 residues in the CDR3. V lost 6 bases, J lost 5 bases, and 16 bases lay in between. The DNA of the CDR3 is TGCAGTGCCCAATCCGGCTCCCTCGAGACCCAGTACTTC. Protein: CSAQSGSLETQYF.

This clonotype was seen only a few times. The J gene is TRBJ2-3, the V gene TRBV5-6, with 11 bases lining up with TRBD2. Germline V lookup: CDR1 SGHDT, CDR2 YYEEEE. Unmatched junction bases numbered 13, after V lost 2 bases and J lost 5 bases. This CDR3 has 18 amino acids. The CDR3 loop reads CASSLLGTSGPAGDTQYF. In DNA form, the CDR3 reads TGTGCCAGCAGCTTATTGGGGACTAGCGGCCCGGCGGGAGATACGCAGTATTTT.

The chain carries TRBV28 and TRBJ2-7, with D perhaps TRBD1 or TRBD2 (5 bases each). Germline assignment: CDR1 MDHEN and CDR2 SYDVKM. The CDR3 sequence is 14 residues long. Trimming removed 8 bases at V and 7 bases at J, with 21 bases between. CDR3 nucleotides: TGTGCCAGCTACCGGGACCACCCCTACAATGAGCAGTACTTC. As protein: CASYRDHPYNEQYF.